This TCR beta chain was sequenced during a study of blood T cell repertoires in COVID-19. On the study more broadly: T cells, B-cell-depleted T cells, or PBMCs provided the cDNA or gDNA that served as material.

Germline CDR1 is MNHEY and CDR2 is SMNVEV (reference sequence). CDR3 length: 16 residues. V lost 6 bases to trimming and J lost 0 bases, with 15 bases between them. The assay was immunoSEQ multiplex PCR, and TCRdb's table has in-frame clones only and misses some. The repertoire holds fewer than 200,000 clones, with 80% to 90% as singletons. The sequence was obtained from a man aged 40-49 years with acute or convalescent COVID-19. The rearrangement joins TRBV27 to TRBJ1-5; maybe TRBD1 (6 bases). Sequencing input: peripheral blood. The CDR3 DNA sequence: TGTGCCAGCAGAAGGGCAGGGGACAATAGCAATCAGCCCCAGCATTTT. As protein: CASRRAGDNSNQPQHF.